Listed below are T cell receptor beta chains from one sample, sequenced in a study of T cells in Graves' hyperthyroidism and ophthalmopathy. TCRdb independently ran MiXCR on the multiplex PCR reads; one entry per CDR3 protein. The data contain about 640,000 distinct CDR3 sequences, less than 45% of them singletons. Material for sequencing was peripheral blood or thyroid tissue (not recorded which). These receptors originate from an adult man with Graves' disease, either hyperthyroidism or ophthalmopathy (not recorded which). The CDR3 runs from the conserved cysteine through the conserved F or W. Each record gives: clone size, J gene, D gene, V gene, CDR3 DNA, CDR3 protein. The D gene is left open where the match is weak. Clone size is given for some rows only: seen once, a few or many times, or a class if the clone is expanded.

size: many; J: TRBJ2-7; D: -; V: TRBV10-3; DNA: TGTGCCATCAGTGTTCAGGGTTCGAACGAGCAGTACTTC; CDR3: CAISVQGSNEQYF
size: many; J: TRBJ2-5; D: -; V: TRBV7-9; DNA: TGTGCCAGCAGCGAGACAAGGCTCCAAGAGACCCAGTACTTC; CDR3: CASSETRLQETQYF
size: many; J: TRBJ1-6; D: TRBD1; V: TRBV15; DNA: TGTGCCACCAGCAGAGAACGGACAGGGTCACATTCACCCCTCCACTTT; CDR3: CATSRERTGSHSPLHF
size: many; J: TRBJ1-2; D: -; V: TRBV25-1; DNA: TGTGCCAGCAGCGTCCCAGAGGAGGGCAAGGGCTATGGCTACACCTTC; CDR3: CASSVPEEGKGYGYTF
size: many; J: TRBJ1-5; D: -; V: TRBV24-1; DNA: TGTGCCACCAGTGATGACGGGATTCAGCCCCAGCATTTT; CDR3: CATSDDGIQPQHF
size: -; J: TRBJ1-1; D: -; V: TRBV15; DNA: TGTGCCACCAGCTTAGTCCAGAACACTGAAGCTTTCTTT; CDR3: CATSLVQNTEAFF
size: many; J: TRBJ1-2; D: -; V: TRBV24-1; DNA: TGTGCCACCAGTGACCCGAAGACAAATTCAAATGGCTACACCTTC; CDR3: CATSDPKTNSNGYTF
size: -; J: TRBJ2-5; D: TRBD2; V: TRBV7-9; DNA: TGTGCCAGCAGCCCTAGCGGGAGGACAGAGACCCAGTACTTC; CDR3: CASSPSGRTETQYF
size: -; J: TRBJ2-7; D: TRBD2; V: TRBV7-9; DNA: TGTGCCAGCAGCTACGGCGGGAGGGTGGCCGAGCAGTACTTC; CDR3: CASSYGGRVAEQYF
size: few; J: TRBJ2-5; D: -; V: TRBV12-3/TRBV12-4; DNA: TGTGCCAGCAGTTTGGTCGCGGGGTGGGAGGCCCAGTACTTC; CDR3: CASSLVAGWEAQYF
size: -; J: TRBJ1-2; D: TRBD1; V: TRBV19; DNA: TGTGCCCAAAACGGAGGGACAGGGGATGGCTACACCTTC; CDR3: CAQNGGTGDGYTF
size: many; J: TRBJ2-7; D: -; V: TRBV29-1; DNA: TGCAGCGTTCGCTTTGCGGGGGGACAGGAGCAGTACTTC; CDR3: CSVRFAGGQEQYF
size: -; J: TRBJ1-2; D: -; V: TRBV7-2; DNA: TGTGCCAGCAGCTTAGACCGGCGGACAGAGGCTTATGGCTACACCTTC; CDR3: CASSLDRRTEAYGYTF
size: -; J: TRBJ2-7; D: -; V: TRBV19; DNA: TGTGCCAGTAGCACCAACTCCGGGGCCTTCGCCGAGCAGTACTTC; CDR3: CASSTNSGAFAEQYF
size: -; J: TRBJ2-7; D: -; V: TRBV20-1; DNA: TGCAGTTTCGAGACTAGTGCTTATTCCTACGAGCAGTACTTC; CDR3: CSFETSAYSYEQYF
size: -; J: TRBJ1-2; D: TRBD1; V: TRBV7-9; DNA: TGTGCCAGCAGTCCCCTTGGACAGGGGGCAAGTAACTATGGCTACACCTTC; CDR3: CASSPLGQGASNYGYTF
size: -; J: TRBJ2-7; D: TRBD1; V: TRBV10-3; DNA: TGTGCCATCAGCGTCGGACAGGGGGTAAGGAGCGGTAAAGCCTACGAGCAGTACTTC; CDR3: CAISVGQGVRSGKAYEQYF
size: few; J: TRBJ2-7; D: TRBD2; V: TRBV7-2; DNA: TGTGCCAGCAGCTTCGCTCTAGCGGGGGGGTACGAGCAGTACTTC; CDR3: CASSFALAGGYEQYF
size: -; J: TRBJ2-6; D: -; V: TRBV2; DNA: TGTGCCAGCATCGCCTCTTCTGGGGCCAACGTCCTGACTTTC; CDR3: CASIASSGANVLTF
size: -; J: TRBJ1-6; D: TRBD1; V: TRBV2; DNA: TGTGCCAGCAGCCCCTTGGACAGGGGTAAATCACCCCTCCACTTT; CDR3: CASSPLDRGKSPLHF
size: -; J: TRBJ1-6; D: TRBD1; V: TRBV11-1; DNA: TGTGCCCGAAGGGCGGACAGGGATAATTCACCCCTCCACTTT; CDR3: CARRADRDNSPLHF
size: -; J: TRBJ1-2; D: TRBD1; V: TRBV10-3; DNA: TGTGCCAGCAGTCCGACAGGGACGGGCTACACCTTC; CDR3: CASSPTGTGYTF
size: -; J: TRBJ1-2; D: TRBD1; V: TRBV6-2/TRBV6-3; DNA: TGTGCCAGCAGAGCGACAGGGGGCTGGGGCTACACCTTC; CDR3: CASRATGGWGYTF
size: many; J: TRBJ2-7; D: -; V: TRBV2; DNA: TGTGCCAGCAGTCCCCCGGAGCAGTACTTC; CDR3: CASSPPEQYF
size: many; J: TRBJ1-1; D: -; V: TRBV7-8; DNA: TGTGCCAGCAGCTTCAGCGGGGGGTACACTGAAGCTTTCTTT; CDR3: CASSFSGGYTEAFF
size: few; J: TRBJ1-5; D: -; V: TRBV19; DNA: TGTGCCAGTACCATGGGGGGGGGGAATCAGCCCCAGCATTTT; CDR3: CASTMGGGNQPQHF
size: few; J: TRBJ2-7; D: TRBD2; V: TRBV12-3/TRBV12-4; DNA: TGTGCCAGCAGTCACACTAGCGGGAGAAACGAGCAGTACTTC; CDR3: CASSHTSGRNEQYF
size: many; J: TRBJ2-7; D: -; V: TRBV10-3; DNA: TGTGCCATCAGCGAAAAGGGGGGGCCGTCCTACGAGCAGTACTTC; CDR3: CAISEKGGPSYEQYF